The present entry profiles one T cell receptor beta chain with its context. These data come from a study of shared T cell receptors in the human thymus. The CDR3 contains 17 residues. In germline, CDR1 is GTSNPN, CDR2 SVGIG (reference sequence). V was clipped by 1 base and J by 5 bases; unmatched bases: 12. The assay was immunoSEQ multiplex PCR, and TCRdb's table has in-frame clones only and misses some. The profile covers around 65,000 clones, with about 95% appearing a single time and roughly 0.03% taken by the ten largest. V and J are TRBV30 and TRBJ2-3; 10 nucleotides agree with TRBD1. Sequenced material: thymocytes. This receptor was obtained from a human donor. The DNA of the CDR3 is TGTGCCTGGAGTGGGTCCCCTAGGACAGGGGGGATAGATACGCAGTATTTT. Protein sequence: CAWSGSPRTGGIDTQYF.